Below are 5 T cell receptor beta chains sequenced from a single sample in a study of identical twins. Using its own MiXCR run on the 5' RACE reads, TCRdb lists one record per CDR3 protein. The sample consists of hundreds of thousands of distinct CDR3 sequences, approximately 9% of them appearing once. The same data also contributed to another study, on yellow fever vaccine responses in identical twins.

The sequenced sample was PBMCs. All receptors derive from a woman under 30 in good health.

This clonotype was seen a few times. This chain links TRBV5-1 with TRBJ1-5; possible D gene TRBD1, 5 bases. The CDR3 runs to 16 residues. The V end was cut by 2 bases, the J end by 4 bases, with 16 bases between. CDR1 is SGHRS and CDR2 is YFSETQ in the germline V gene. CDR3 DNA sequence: TGCGCCAGCAGCTTCCCGGACATCCTCTGGAATCAGCCCCAGCATTTT. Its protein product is CASSFPDILWNQPQHF.

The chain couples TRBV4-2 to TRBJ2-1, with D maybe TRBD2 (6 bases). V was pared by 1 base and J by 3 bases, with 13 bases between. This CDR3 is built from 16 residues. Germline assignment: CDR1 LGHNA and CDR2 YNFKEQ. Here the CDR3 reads CASSQVDGSRYNEQFF. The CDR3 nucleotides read TGTGCCAGCAGCCAAGTGGACGGGAGCCGCTACAATGAGCAGTTCTTC.

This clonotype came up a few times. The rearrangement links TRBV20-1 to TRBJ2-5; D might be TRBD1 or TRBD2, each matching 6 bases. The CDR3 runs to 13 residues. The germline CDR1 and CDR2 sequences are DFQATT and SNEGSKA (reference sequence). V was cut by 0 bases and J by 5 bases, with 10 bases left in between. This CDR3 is CSARDGGRETQYF. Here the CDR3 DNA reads TGCAGTGCTAGAGATGGGGGGCGGGAGACCCAGTACTTC.

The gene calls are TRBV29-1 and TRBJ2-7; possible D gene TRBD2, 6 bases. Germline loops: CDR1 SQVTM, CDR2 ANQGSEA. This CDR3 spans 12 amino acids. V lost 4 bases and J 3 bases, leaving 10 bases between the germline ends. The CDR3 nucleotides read TGCAGCGTTGTAATGGGGGGCTACGAGCAGTACTTC. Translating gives CSVVMGGYEQYF.

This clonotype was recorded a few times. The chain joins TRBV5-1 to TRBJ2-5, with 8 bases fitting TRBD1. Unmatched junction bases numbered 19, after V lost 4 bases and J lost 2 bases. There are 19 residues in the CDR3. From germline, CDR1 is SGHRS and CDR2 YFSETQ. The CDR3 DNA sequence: TGCGCCAGCAGCCGGAATAGCATCGACAGGGGAGGTCGGCAAGAGACCCAGTACTTC. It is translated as CASSRNSIDRGGRQETQYF.